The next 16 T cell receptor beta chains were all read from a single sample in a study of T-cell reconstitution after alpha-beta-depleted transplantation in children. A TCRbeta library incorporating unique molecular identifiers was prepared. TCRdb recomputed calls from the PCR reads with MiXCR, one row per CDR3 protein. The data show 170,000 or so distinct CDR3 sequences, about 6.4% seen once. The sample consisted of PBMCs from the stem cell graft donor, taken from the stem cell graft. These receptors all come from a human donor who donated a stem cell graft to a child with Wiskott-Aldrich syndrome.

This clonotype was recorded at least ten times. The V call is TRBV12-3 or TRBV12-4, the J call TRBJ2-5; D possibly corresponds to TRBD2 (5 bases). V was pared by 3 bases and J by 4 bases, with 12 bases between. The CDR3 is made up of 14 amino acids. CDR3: CASSFGDLGETQYF. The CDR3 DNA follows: TGTGCCAGCAGTTTCGGGGATCTAGGAGAGACCCAGTACTTC.

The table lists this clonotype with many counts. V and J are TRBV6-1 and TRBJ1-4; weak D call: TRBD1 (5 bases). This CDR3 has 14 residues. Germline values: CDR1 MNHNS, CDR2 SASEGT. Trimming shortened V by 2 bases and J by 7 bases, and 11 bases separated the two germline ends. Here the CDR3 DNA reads TGTGCCAGCAGTGAATGGGGGGTGGCTGAAAAACTGTTTTTT. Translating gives CASSEWGVAEKLFF.

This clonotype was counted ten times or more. The CDR3 reads CSVEDIGGDGYTF. CDR3 nucleotide sequence: TGCAGCGTTGAAGATATAGGAGGGGATGGCTACACCTTC. The chain has TRBV29-1 and TRBJ1-2, with D maybe TRBD1 (5 bases). The CDR3 runs 13 residues. Germline V gives CDR1 SQVTM, CDR2 ANQGSEA. V was trimmed by 0 bases and J by 6 bases, leaving 11 bases between them.

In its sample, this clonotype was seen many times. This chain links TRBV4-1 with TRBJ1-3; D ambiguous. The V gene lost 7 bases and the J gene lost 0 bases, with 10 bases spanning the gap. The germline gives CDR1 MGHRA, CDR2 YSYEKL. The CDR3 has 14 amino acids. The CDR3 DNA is TGCGCCAGCAACCGAGCTGTCTCTGGAAACACCATATATTTT. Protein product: CASNRAVSGNTIYF.

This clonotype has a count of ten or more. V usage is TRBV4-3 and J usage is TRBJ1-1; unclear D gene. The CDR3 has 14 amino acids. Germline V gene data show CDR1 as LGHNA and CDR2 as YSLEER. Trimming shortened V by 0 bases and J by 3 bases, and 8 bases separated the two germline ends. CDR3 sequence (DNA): TGCGCCAGCAGCCAAGATACCTTCGACACTGAAGCTTTCTTT. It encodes CASSQDTFDTEAFF.

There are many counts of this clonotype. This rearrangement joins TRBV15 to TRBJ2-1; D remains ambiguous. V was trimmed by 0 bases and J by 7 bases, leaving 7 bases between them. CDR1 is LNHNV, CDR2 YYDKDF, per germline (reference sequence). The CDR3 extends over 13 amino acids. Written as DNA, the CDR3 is TGTGCCACCAGCAGAGATGCCGGGAATGAGCAGTTCTTC. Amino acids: CATSRDAGNEQFF.

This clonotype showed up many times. The chain's CDR3 is CAISESRTSSGEQFF. In DNA form, the CDR3 reads TGTGCCATCAGTGAGTCTAGGACTAGCTCGGGTGAGCAGTTCTTC. This chain links TRBV10-3 with TRBJ2-1; 8 bases agree with TRBD2. There are 15 residues in the CDR3. V was pared by 0 bases and J by 9 bases, with 7 bases of the junction left unmatched. The germline CDR1 and CDR2 sequences are ENHRY and SYGVKD.

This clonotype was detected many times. The CDR3 DNA reads as TGCAGTGCTAGAGTGGCAGGGGCCTATGGCTACACCTTC. Translation gives CSARVAGAYGYTF. The chain combines TRBV20-1 with TRBJ1-2; possibly TRBD1 for D (6 bases). The germline V gene encodes CDR1 DFQATT and CDR2 SNEGSKA (reference sequence). This CDR3 spans 13 amino acids. Between the trimmed V and J ends, which lost 1 base and 4 bases, there was a span of 10 bases.

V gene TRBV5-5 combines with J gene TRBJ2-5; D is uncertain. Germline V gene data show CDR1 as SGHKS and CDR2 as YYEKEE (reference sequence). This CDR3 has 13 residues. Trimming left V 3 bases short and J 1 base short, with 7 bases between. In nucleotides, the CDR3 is TGTGCCAGCAGCTATGGCCTCCAAGAGACCCAGTACTTC. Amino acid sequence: CASSYGLQETQYF.

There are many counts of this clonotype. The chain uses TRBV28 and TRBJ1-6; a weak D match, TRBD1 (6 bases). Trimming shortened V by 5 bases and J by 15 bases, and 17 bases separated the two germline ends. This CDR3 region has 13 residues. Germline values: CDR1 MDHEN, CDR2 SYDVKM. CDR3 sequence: CASSIDRYWVLHF. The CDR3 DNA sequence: TGTGCCAGCAGTATCGACAGGTATTGGGTCCTCCACTTT.

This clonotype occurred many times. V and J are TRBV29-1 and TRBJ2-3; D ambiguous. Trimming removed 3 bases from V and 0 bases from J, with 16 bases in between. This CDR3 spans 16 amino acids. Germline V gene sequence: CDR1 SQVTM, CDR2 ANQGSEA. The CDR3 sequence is CSVDRAARTSTDTQYF. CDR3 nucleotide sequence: TGCAGCGTTGATCGTGCCGCGCGCACTAGCACAGATACGCAGTATTTT.

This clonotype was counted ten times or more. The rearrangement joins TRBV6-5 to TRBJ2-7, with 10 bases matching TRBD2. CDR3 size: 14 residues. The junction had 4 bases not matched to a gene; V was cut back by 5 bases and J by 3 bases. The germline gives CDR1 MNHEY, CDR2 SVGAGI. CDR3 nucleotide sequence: TGTGCCAGCAGTAGGGCTAGCGGGGGCTACGAGCAGTACTTC. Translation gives CASSRASGGYEQYF.

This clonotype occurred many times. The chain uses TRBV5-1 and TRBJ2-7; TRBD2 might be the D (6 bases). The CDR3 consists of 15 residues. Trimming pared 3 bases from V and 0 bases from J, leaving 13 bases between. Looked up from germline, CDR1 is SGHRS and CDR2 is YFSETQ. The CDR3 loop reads CASSSGTATSYEQYF. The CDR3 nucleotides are TGCGCCAGCAGCTCCGGGACTGCCACCTCCTACGAGCAGTACTTC.

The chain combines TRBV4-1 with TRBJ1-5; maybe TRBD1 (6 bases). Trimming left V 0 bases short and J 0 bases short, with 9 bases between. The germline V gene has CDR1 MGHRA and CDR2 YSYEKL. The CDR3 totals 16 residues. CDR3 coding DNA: TGCGCCAGCAGCCAAGATTGGGGGGCTAGCAATCAGCCCCAGCATTTT. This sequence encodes CASSQDWGASNQPQHF.

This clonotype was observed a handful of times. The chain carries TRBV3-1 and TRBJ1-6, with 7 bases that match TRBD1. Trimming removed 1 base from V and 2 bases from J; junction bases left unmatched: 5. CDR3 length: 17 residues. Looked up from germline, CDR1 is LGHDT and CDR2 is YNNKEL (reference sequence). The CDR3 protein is CASSQAGGFTYNSPLHF. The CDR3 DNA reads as TGTGCCAGCAGCCAAGCAGGGGGGTTTACCTATAATTCACCCCTCCACTTT.

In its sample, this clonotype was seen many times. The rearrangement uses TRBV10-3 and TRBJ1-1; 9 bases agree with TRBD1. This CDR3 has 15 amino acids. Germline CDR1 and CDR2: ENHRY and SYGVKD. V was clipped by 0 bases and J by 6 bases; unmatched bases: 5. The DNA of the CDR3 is TGTGCCATCAGTGAGTCGGTAACAGGGGGCCCTGAAGCTTTCTTT. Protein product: CAISESVTGGPEAFF.